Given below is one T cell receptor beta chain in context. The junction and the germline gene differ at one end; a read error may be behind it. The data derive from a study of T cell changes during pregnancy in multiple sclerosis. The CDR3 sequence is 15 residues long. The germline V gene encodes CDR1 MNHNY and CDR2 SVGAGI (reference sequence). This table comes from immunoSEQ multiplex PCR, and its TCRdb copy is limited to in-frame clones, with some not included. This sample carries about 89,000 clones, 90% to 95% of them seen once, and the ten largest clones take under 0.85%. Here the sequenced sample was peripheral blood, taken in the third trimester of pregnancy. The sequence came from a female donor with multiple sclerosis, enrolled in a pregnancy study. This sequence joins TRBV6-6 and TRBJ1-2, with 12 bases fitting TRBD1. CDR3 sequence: CASSGRDRGRGDLGF. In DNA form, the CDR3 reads TGTGCCAGCAGTGGGCGGGACAGGGGGCGCGGAGATTTAGGTTTC.